Sequencing of this T cell receptor beta chain was carried out in a study of beta chain features in type 1 diabetes. Broader study findings: VDJ junctions from type 1 diabetes patients carried fewer insertions and larger deletions.

Regarding this clone: The target antigen is unknown.

The sequenced template was cDNA made from the entire isolated RNA. Measured with immunoSEQ multiplex PCR; TCRdb has only the in-frame clones, and not every one. The sample shows roughly 500,000 clones, about an eighth of them seen only once. The sequenced sample was naive CD4+ T cells from blood. The origin of this receptor is a woman under 30 in good health.

In DNA form, the CDR3 reads TGTGCCATCAGTGGGACAGGGGCCACCGGGGAGCTGTTTTTT. It is translated as CAISGTGATGELFF. The chain is built from TRBV10-3 and TRBJ2-2; 9 positions match TRBD1. Trimming took 4 bases from V and 4 from J; bases not matched to a gene: 1. The CDR3 has 14 residues. Germline values: CDR1 ENHRY, CDR2 SYGVKD.